Given below is one TCR beta chain in context. The sample originates from a study of blood T cells in healthy people across ages. Germline CDR1 and CDR2: DFQATT and SNEGSKA (reference sequence). V lost 1 base and J 0 bases, leaving 7 bases between the germline ends. The CDR3 length is 14 residues. With a J-beta primer mix and a sample-barcoded 5' primer, a second PCR ran about 7 to 11 cycles. Each cDNA molecule was tagged by a template-switch adaptor that had 12 random nucleotides. TCRdb redid the calling of the 5' RACE reads with MiXCR, one entry per CDR3 protein. The sample has roughly 1,800,000 distinct CDR3 sequences, just under 50% seen once; the top ten hold roughly 2%.

The chain uses TRBV20-1 and TRBJ1-5, with D unclear. What was sequenced was blood. This clonotype was sampled from a woman aged 40 to 50 in good health. Here the CDR3 DNA reads TGCAGTGCTAGAGCCTACTCTAGCAATCAGCCCCAGCATTTT. It is translated as CSARAYSSNQPQHF.